The 30 T cell receptor beta chains in this list originate from one sample, sequenced in a study of CD8+ T cells in alopecia areata. Isolated RNA was reverse transcribed into cDNA used as the sequencing template. The table came from immunoSEQ multiplex PCR; TCRdb's copy has only in-frame clones and leaves some out. The table has over 150,000 clones, roughly 63% seen once. Sequences were derived from CD4+ T cells sorted from blood, sampled at week 0. The receptors were gathered from a human donor with alopecia areata.

In its sample, this clone was seen a few times. Other DNA sequences within the sample encode an identical CDR3. This sequence joins TRBV30 and TRBJ1-2; unclear D gene. This CDR3 comprises 12 residues. Trimming shortened V by 0 bases and J by 4 bases, and 6 bases separated the two germline ends. Germline-derived CDR1 and CDR2 are GTSNPN and SVGIG (reference sequence). The CDR3 DNA follows: TGTGCCTGGAGTGTACAAAGCTATGGCTACACCTTC. It encodes CAWSVQSYGYTF.

The chain carries TRBV30 and TRBJ2-3; D gene uncertain. In germline, CDR1 is GTSNPN, CDR2 SVGIG (reference sequence). The CDR3 covers 12 residues. V lost 0 bases and J lost 5, with 6 bases in between. The CDR3 coding sequence is TGTGCCTGGAGTGTAATGCGAGATACGCAGTATTTT. This codes for CAWSVMRDTQYF. Drawing the rest from reference TRBV30 and TRBJ2-3, the complete variable domain is SQTIHQWPATLVQPVGSPLSLECTVEGTSNPNLYWYRQAAGRGLQLLFYSVGIGQISSEVPQNLSASRPQDRQFILSSKKLLLSDSGFYLCAWSVMRDTQYFGPGTRLTVL.

This clone appeared once. The chain couples TRBV13 to TRBJ2-2; unclear D gene. The V end was cut by 5 bases, the J end by 6 bases, with 22 bases between. This CDR3 spans 17 amino acids. Germline assignment: CDR1 PRHDT and CDR2 FYEKMQ (reference sequence). The CDR3 reads CASSPYSPLVFAGELFF. Written as DNA, the CDR3 is TGTGCCAGCAGCCCCTATTCCCCGCTGGTATTTGCCGGGGAGCTGTTTTTT.

This clone was picked up a small number of times. The rearrangement joins TRBV6-1 to TRBJ2-7; D unresolved. Germline lookup yields CDR1 MNHNS and CDR2 SASEGT. The CDR3 consists of 13 residues. V was trimmed by 1 base and J by 3 bases, leaving 7 bases between them. The CDR3: CASSEGWGYEQYF. Written as DNA, the CDR3 is TGTGCCAGCAGTGAAGGCTGGGGCTACGAGCAGTACTTC.

The chain recombines TRBV11-2 with TRBJ2-3, with D uncertain. V dropped 2 bases and J dropped 0 bases, with 9 bases sitting between them. Germline loops: CDR1 SGHAT, CDR2 FQNNGV. The CDR3 runs 15 residues. The DNA of the CDR3 is TGTGCCAGCAGCTTATGGCAGGCGAGCACAGATACGCAGTATTTT. This codes for CASSLWQASTDTQYF.

V is TRBV11-1 and J is TRBJ1-1, with 12 bases that match TRBD1. V trimming: 4 bases; J trimming: 5 bases; junction bases outside the gene matches: 11. Germline CDR1 reads SGHAT; CDR2 reads FQDESV (reference sequence). The CDR3 is 17 residues long. The CDR3 loop reads CASSSPRDRGRRTEAFF. DNA of the CDR3: TGTGCCAGCAGCTCGCCCCGGGACAGGGGGCGCAGGACTGAAGCTTTCTTT.

V and J are TRBV9 and TRBJ2-1, with 10 nucleotides matching TRBD1. Germline V gives CDR1 SGDLS, CDR2 YYNGEE. J lost 8 bases, V lost 3 bases, and 14 bases had no gene match. CDR3 length equals 17 residues. CDR3 nucleotides: TGTGCCAGCAGCGCAGACCCCGGGACAGGGGCCCGGCATGAGCAGTTCTTC. This encodes CASSADPGTGARHEQFF.

The rearrangement uses TRBV30 and TRBJ1-2, with no clear D. Per germline, CDR1 GTSNPN and CDR2 SVGIG (reference sequence). The V and J ends lost 0 bases and 6 bases respectively, with 17 bases between them. This CDR3 is built from 15 residues. CDR3 bases: TGTGCCTGGAGTGTACGGTCCCCCCACTGGGATGGCTACACCTTC. Protein product: CAWSVRSPHWDGYTF.

The V gene is TRBV30, the J gene TRBJ2-7, with D possibly TRBD1 on 6 matching bases. The CDR3 consists of 12 residues. Germline V CDR1 and CDR2: GTSNPN, SVGIG (reference sequence). V was cut by 2 bases and J by 6 bases, with 11 bases left in between. CDR3 loop: CAWSRSGVEQYF. The CDR3, as DNA: TGTGCCTGGAGTAGGTCAGGGGTCGAGCAGTACTTC.

V gene TRBV30 combines with J gene TRBJ1-4; 8 nucleotides match TRBD1. Germline V gene sequence: CDR1 GTSNPN, CDR2 SVGIG (reference sequence). After removal of 0 bases from V and 7 bases from J, the junction contained 4 bases not matched to a gene. This CDR3 has 14 residues. This CDR3 is CAWSVQGVIEKLFF. CDR3 DNA: TGTGCCTGGAGTGTACAGGGGGTTATTGAAAAACTGTTTTTT.

Notes on this clone: Different DNA sequences within this sample yield the same CDR3. The chain couples TRBV2 to TRBJ2-1; 12 bases align to TRBD2. Trimming cost V 6 bases and J 4 bases; bases outside gene matches: 4. The CDR3 totals 15 residues. Per the germline V gene, CDR1 is SNHLY and CDR2 is FYNNEI. CDR3 coding DNA: TGTGCCAGCAGGCCGACTAGCGGGGGTTACAATGAGCAGTTCTTC. Its protein product is CASRPTSGGYNEQFF.

The count of this clone is one. The V gene is TRBV29-1, the J gene TRBJ2-6; tentatively, D is TRBD1 (6 bases). V was clipped by 6 bases and J by 2 bases, with 8 bases between them. The germline V gene encodes CDR1 SQVTM and CDR2 ANQGSEA. The CDR3 totals 13 residues. The DNA for the CDR3 is TGCAGCGTGAACAGGGCTGGGGCCAACGTCCTGACTTTC. As protein: CSVNRAGANVLTF.

The rearrangement links TRBV11-2 to TRBJ2-1; weak D call: TRBD2 (6 bases). CDR1 is SGHAT and CDR2 is FQNNGV in the germline V gene. This CDR3 is 18 amino acids long. V lost 1 base to trimming and J lost 7 bases, with 23 bases between them. The CDR3 bases are TGTGCCAGCAGCTTAGTCTTCTCCGGGACTCACCTCGGGAATGAGCAGTTCTTC. Protein product: CASSLVFSGTHLGNEQFF.

The rearrangement uses TRBV9 and TRBJ2-6; 8 nucleotides align to TRBD2. The CDR3 loop spans 16 amino acids. V dropped 4 bases and J dropped 3; count of bases not matched to a gene: 6. Germline lookup yields CDR1 SGDLS and CDR2 YYNGEE. Here the CDR3 DNA reads TGTGCCAGCAGCCATACTAGCGGTAGTGGGGCCAACGTCCTGACTTTC. Protein product: CASSHTSGSGANVLTF.

The rearrangement joins TRBV11-2 to TRBJ2-1, with TRBD2 matching over 7 bases. V trimming: 0 bases; J trimming: 6 bases; junction bases outside the gene matches: 8. Germline loops: CDR1 SGHAT, CDR2 FQNNGV. The CDR3 length is 16 residues. CDR3 region: CASSLDLSGGTNEQFF. The DNA of the CDR3 is TGTGCCAGCAGCTTAGATCTATCGGGGGGTACCAATGAGCAGTTCTTC.

This clone was recorded only once. This chain joins TRBV5-4 and TRBJ2-3; D may match TRBD1 or TRBD2 (6 bases each). Trimming stripped 3 bases from V and 5 bases from J, with 19 bases between. The CDR3 totals 16 residues. Germline V gene sequence: CDR1 SGHNT, CDR2 YYREEE (reference sequence). In DNA form, the CDR3 reads TGTGCCAGCAGCTCGGGACACCTCCAGGAGGGAGATACGCAGTATTTT. As protein: CASSSGHLQEGDTQYF. Looking up the rest from reference TRBV5-4 and TRBJ2-3 gives the full variable domain: ETGVTQSPTHLIKTRGQQVTLRCSSQSGHNTVSWYQQALGQGPQFIFQYYREEENGRGNFPPRFSGLQFPNYSSELNVNALELDDSALYLCASSSGHLQEGDTQYFGPGTRLTVL.

This clone appeared a few times. V is TRBV14 and J is TRBJ1-5, with D uncertain. The V gene's germline CDR1 is SGHDN and CDR2 FVKESK. The CDR3 totals 13 residues. The V gene lost 4 bases and the J gene lost 0 bases, with 4 bases spanning the gap. The CDR3 spells CASSRDSNQPQHF. The DNA for the CDR3 is TGTGCCAGCAGCCGCGATAGCAATCAGCCCCAGCATTTT. The variable domain in full, completed from reference TRBV14 and TRBJ1-5, reads EAGVTQFPSHSVIEKGQTVTLRCDPISGHDNLYWYRRVMGKEIKFLLHFVKESKQDESGMPNNRFLAERTGGTYSTLKVQPAELEDSGVYFCASSRDSNQPQHFGDGTRLSIL.

As concerns this clone: The junction differs from germline at one of its ends, possibly a read error. V and J are TRBV25-1 and TRBJ1-1; no definite D call. Germline V gives CDR1 MGHDK, CDR2 SYGVNS. The CDR3 spans 10 residues. CDR3 nucleotides: TGTGCCAGCAGTGAGGGTGAAACTTTCTTT. It specifies CASSEGETFF.

CDR3 coding DNA: TGTGCCAGCAGTAAGTCGACAGGCGGTTACGAGCAGTACTTC. Its protein is CASSKSTGGYEQYF. The V and J genes are TRBV6-1 and TRBJ2-7; TRBD1 might be the D (6 bases). Germline V gene lookup returns CDR1 MNHNS and CDR2 SASEGT. V was cut by 5 bases and J by 4 bases, with 15 bases left in between. There are 14 residues in the CDR3.

The chain uses TRBV30 and TRBJ1-1; the match to TRBD1 covers 12 bases. CDR1 GTSNPN and CDR2 SVGIG come from the germline V gene (reference sequence). The CDR3 has 15 residues. The V and J ends lost 3 bases and 10 bases, in that order; junction bases with no gene match: 12. CDR3 loop: CAWSPPGTGGAGAFF. The CDR3 DNA reads as TGTGCCTGGAGCCCGCCCGGGACAGGGGGCGCCGGAGCTTTCTTT.

The chain carries TRBV7-6 and TRBJ1-1, with D perhaps TRBD1 (5 bases). The CDR3 contains 13 residues. Germline CDR1 SGHVS, CDR2 FNYEAQ. V lost 1 base and J lost 5, with 8 bases in between. The CDR3 loop reads CASSLGDQTEAFF. The DNA for the CDR3 is TGTGCCAGCAGCTTAGGGGACCAAACTGAAGCTTTCTTT.

The chain joins TRBV29-1 to TRBJ1-1; perhaps TRBD1 as D (6 bases). Trimming removed 6 bases at V and 4 bases at J, with 21 bases between. The germline gives CDR1 SQVTM, CDR2 ANQGSEA. This CDR3 is built from 15 residues. The CDR3 here is CSVGYEGGQGTEAFF. In DNA form, the CDR3 reads TGCAGCGTGGGATATGAGGGGGGGCAAGGCACTGAAGCTTTCTTT.

The CDR3 here is CASSQGQVPRSPLHF. DNA for the CDR3: TGTGCCAGCAGCCAAGGGCAGGTTCCCCGTTCACCCCTCCACTTT. The chain employs TRBV14 and TRBJ1-6; unclear D gene. Germline CDR1 and CDR2: SGHDN and FVKESK. The CDR3 is made up of 15 amino acids. Trimming left V 1 base short and J 9 bases short, with 13 bases between.

The chain combines TRBV29-1 with TRBJ2-7, with unresolved D. Trimming cost V 4 bases and J 1 base, with 11 bases left between them. Germline-derived CDR1 and CDR2 are SQVTM and ANQGSEA. The CDR3 extends over 13 amino acids. The CDR3 sequence: CSVGEQSSYEQYF. DNA of the CDR3: TGCAGCGTTGGCGAACAGAGTTCCTACGAGCAGTACTTC.

The V gene is TRBV29-1, the J gene TRBJ2-7; tentatively, D is TRBD1 or TRBD2 (5 bases each). V was trimmed by 3 bases and J by 9 bases, leaving 21 bases between them. This CDR3 spans 14 amino acids. Germline V gene lookup returns CDR1 SQVTM and CDR2 ANQGSEA. The CDR3 coding sequence is TGCAGCGTTGATTGGGGGACCCACTCTACGGGGCAGTACTTC. Translated, it gives CSVDWGTHSTGQYF.

There are a few counts of this clone. The genes are TRBV30 and TRBJ2-2; 8 nucleotides align to TRBD2. Germline V lookup: CDR1 GTSNPN, CDR2 SVGIG (reference sequence). This CDR3 is built from 16 residues. The V and J ends lost 0 bases and 1 base, in that order; junction bases with no gene match: 4. The CDR3 loop is CAWSVPLAGNTGELFF. In DNA, the CDR3 is TGTGCCTGGAGTGTACCCCTAGCGGGGAACACCGGGGAGCTGTTTTTT.

As for this clone: Other DNA sequences from this sample encode an identical CDR3 as well. V gene TRBV7-2 combines with J gene TRBJ1-2; no firm D call. Trimming took off 1 base at V and 7 bases at J, with 7 bases between the two ends. Per germline, CDR1 SGHTA and CDR2 FQGNSA. This CDR3 contains 12 residues. CDR3 in DNA: TGTGCCAGCAGCTTAGAGGCGGGTGGCTACACCTTC. Translation: CASSLEAGGYTF.

This chain connects TRBV27 to TRBJ1-5, with no clear D. This CDR3 spans 15 amino acids. Germline V lookup: CDR1 MNHEY, CDR2 SMNVEV (reference sequence). Trimming took off 5 bases at V and 0 bases at J, with 11 bases between the two ends. The CDR3 DNA is TGTGCCAGCAGTAAAGACTTCGATAGCAATCAGCCCCAGCATTTT. Its protein is CASSKDFDSNQPQHF.

The chain employs TRBV18 and TRBJ2-3, with TRBD1 as a possible D gene (5 bases). CDR3 length: 14 residues. V lost 3 bases, J lost 5 bases, and 12 bases lay in between. The germline gives CDR1 KGHSH, CDR2 LQKENI. CDR3 coding DNA: TGTGCCAGCTCACCGCTATCAGGGATAGATACGCAGTATTTT. Encoded protein: CASSPLSGIDTQYF.

This clone has ten or more counts. The rearrangement links TRBV4-3 to TRBJ1-2; D remains ambiguous. Germline V gene lookup returns CDR1 LGHNA and CDR2 YSLEER. The V gene lost 3 bases and the J gene lost 4 bases, with 9 bases spanning the gap. This CDR3 has 13 amino acids. For the CDR3, the DNA is TGCGCCAGCAGCCAGTCCGGACTCTATGGCTACACCTTC. Translated, it gives CASSQSGLYGYTF.